Listed here are 17 T cell receptor beta chains from one sample, sequenced in a study of cytomegalovirus exposure and HLA in healthy donors. In the PCR, 60 Vbeta and 13 Jbeta primers were used. Clones were sequenced by immunoSEQ multiplex PCR, and TCRdb holds only the in-frame ones, with some missing. The top ten clones hold 6.2% of a sample with more than 75,000 clones, roughly 74% of them seen once. Material: PBMCs. Receptors were obtained from a woman in her fifties or sixties in good health and CMV-seropositive.

The chain is built from TRBV10-2 and TRBJ1-1; the D gene is possibly TRBD1 (6 bases). The CDR3 totals 16 residues. Germline values: CDR1 WSHSY, CDR2 SAAADI. With 3 bases removed from V and 0 bases from J, the gap between germline ends came to 14 bases. The CDR3 loop reads CASSEETGAMNTEAFF. For the CDR3, the DNA is TGCGCCAGCAGTGAAGAGACAGGCGCTATGAACACTGAAGCTTTCTTT.

With regard to this clone: One end of the junction is discordant with germline, which a read error may explain. This chain uses TRBV7-7 with TRBJ2-7, with 8 bases identical to TRBD1. Germline V gives CDR1 SSHAT, CDR2 FNYEAQ (reference sequence). The CDR3 runs 15 residues. Here the CDR3 reads CASSFRTGSSYEQYF. In DNA form, the CDR3 reads TGTGCTAGCAGCTTTAGGACAGGGAGCTCCTACGAGCAGTACTTC.

This rearrangement joins TRBV5-8 to TRBJ2-7, with 13 bases aligning to TRBD2. V shed 4 bases and J 0 bases; nucleotides not matched to a gene: 10. The CDR3 is 18 amino acids. CDR1 and CDR2 (germline): SGHTS, YDEGEE. The CDR3: CASSAPLAGGHPSYEQYF. CDR3 nucleotide sequence: TGTGCCAGCAGCGCCCCACTAGCGGGAGGGCACCCCTCCTACGAGCAGTACTTC.

The chain carries TRBV30 and TRBJ1-1; the D gene is possibly TRBD1 (6 bases). V dropped 3 bases and J dropped 4 bases, with 15 bases sitting between them. The germline V gene encodes CDR1 GTSNPN and CDR2 SVGIG (reference sequence). The CDR3 sequence is 14 residues long. Written as DNA, the CDR3 is TGTGCCTGGAGCACGGGACATGGGGCCACTGAAGCTTTCTTT. Translated: CAWSTGHGATEAFF.

V gene TRBV5-6 combines with J gene TRBJ2-7, with 7 bases that match TRBD1. The V gene's germline CDR1 is SGHDT and CDR2 YYEEEE. The CDR3 is made up of 13 amino acids. The V segment lost 5 bases and the J segment 5 bases; nucleotides outside the gene matches: 7. CDR3 in DNA: TGTGCCAGCAGTTACGACAGGGTCCACGAGCAGTACTTC. Protein sequence: CASSYDRVHEQYF.

This rearrangement joins TRBV10-3 to TRBJ2-1; TRBD2 agrees at 9 bases. Germline-derived CDR1 and CDR2 are ENHRY and SYGVKD. CDR3 length equals 16 residues. Germline trimming cut 7 bases from V and 0 bases from J; bases unmatched to any gene: 7. The CDR3 sequence: CAITGGSGGSYNEQFF. Here the CDR3 DNA reads TGTGCCATCACGGGGGGTAGCGGGGGCTCCTACAATGAGCAGTTCTTC.

The chain joins TRBV5-5 to TRBJ1-1; a possible D gene is TRBD1 (5 bases). The CDR3 length is 15 residues. Germline V gene data show CDR1 as SGHKS and CDR2 as YYEKEE (reference sequence). Trimming shortened V by 1 base and J by 1 base, and 11 bases separated the two germline ends. CDR3 nucleotides: TGTGCCAGCAGCTTGTGGGGGGAGCGGAACACTGAAGCTTTCTTT. Translating it yields CASSLWGERNTEAFF.

J is TRBJ1-1 and V is TRBV29-1; D is unclear. The germline V and J ends were trimmed by 7 bases and 3 bases, with 12 bases remaining between them. The CDR3 is 12 residues long. Germline CDR1 reads SQVTM; CDR2 reads ANQGSEA. The CDR3 DNA is TGCAGCGCAGCGGGGAGGGACACTGAAGCTTTCTTT. As protein: CSAAGRDTEAFF.

The chain joins TRBV15 to TRBJ1-2, with TRBD1 as a possible D gene (6 bases). This CDR3 spans 15 amino acids. The V gene lost 1 base and the J gene lost 3 bases, with 12 bases spanning the gap. Germline values: CDR1 LNHNV, CDR2 YYDKDF (reference sequence). DNA for the CDR3: TGTGCCACCAGCAGAGTGGGACAAAAAGACTATGGCTACACCTTC. This translates into CATSRVGQKDYGYTF.

The chain combines TRBV5-4 with TRBJ1-5, with 7 bases identical to TRBD1. The CDR3 totals 14 residues. CDR1 is SGHNT, CDR2 YYREEE, per germline (reference sequence). V trimming: 2 bases; J trimming: 4 bases; junction bases outside the gene matches: 3. The CDR3 DNA follows: TGTGCCAGCAGCTTACCGGGACAGAATCAGCCCCAGCATTTT. Residues: CASSLPGQNQPQHF.

The V gene is TRBV27, the J gene TRBJ2-3; TRBD1 agrees at 10 bases. The CDR3 runs to 17 residues. V dropped 4 bases and J dropped 0; count of bases not matched to a gene: 7. Per the germline V gene, CDR1 is MNHEY and CDR2 is SMNVEV (reference sequence). This CDR3 reads CASSSGDRGPSTDTQYF. The CDR3 DNA reads as TGTGCCAGCAGTTCAGGGGACAGGGGTCCTAGCACAGATACGCAGTATTTT.

V is TRBV7-9 and J is TRBJ2-2; TRBD2 aligns across 8 bases. The CDR3 has 15 amino acids. Germline loops: CDR1 SEHNR, CDR2 FQNEAQ (reference sequence). V shed 8 bases, J shed 5 bases, and the junction held 10 bases outside the gene matches. CDR3 sequence (DNA): TGTGCCAGCGGGCCAGCGGGAGCCAGGACCGGGGAGCTGTTTTTT. It translates to CASGPAGARTGELFF.

The genes are TRBV2 and TRBJ2-2; D unclear. Germline assignment: CDR1 SNHLY and CDR2 FYNNEI. This CDR3 is 12 amino acids long. Deletions cut 8 bases from V and 3 bases from J, with 7 bases between. CDR3 DNA sequence: TGTGCCAGCCGTCAGGACACCGGGGAGCTGTTTTTT. Translation gives CASRQDTGELFF.

V and J are TRBV5-6 and TRBJ2-1; 8 positions agree with TRBD2. With V trimmed by 4 bases and J by 2 bases, 8 bases remained unmatched. Germline-derived CDR1 and CDR2 are SGHDT and YYEEEE. This CDR3 has 16 residues. Written as DNA, the CDR3 is TGTGCCAGCAGCCCCCCGGGACTAGGAGCCTACAATGAGCAGTTCTTC. This sequence encodes CASSPPGLGAYNEQFF.

The J gene is TRBJ2-3, the V gene TRBV5-4; TRBD2 is a possible D gene (6 bases). The CDR3 runs to 13 residues. V lost 6 bases and J 4 bases, leaving 12 bases between the germline ends. Germline assignment: CDR1 SGHNT and CDR2 YYREEE (reference sequence). CDR3 in amino acids: CASTFWEADTQYF. DNA of the CDR3: TGTGCCAGCACCTTCTGGGAGGCAGATACGCAGTATTTT.

This chain uses TRBV7-2 with TRBJ2-7; D may be TRBD2 (6 bases). The V end lost 1 base, the J end lost 3 bases, and 10 bases lay between the germline ends. CDR1 and CDR2 (germline): SGHTA, FQGNSA. The CDR3 runs to 14 residues. CDR3 amino acids: CASSLGLAFYEQYF. As DNA, the CDR3 is TGTGCCAGCAGCTTAGGTCTAGCGTTCTACGAGCAGTACTTC.

The chain has TRBV2 and TRBJ2-7, with 9 bases matching TRBD2. The CDR3 runs 15 residues. Germline CDR1 is SNHLY and CDR2 is FYNNEI. Trimming removed 6 bases from V and 1 base from J; junction bases left unmatched: 7. CDR3 nucleotide sequence: TGTGCCAGCAGCCCTTTAGCGGGGGTTTCCTACGAGCAGTACTTC. Protein: CASSPLAGVSYEQYF.